This TCR beta chain appears in the sequencing data of a study of blood T cell repertoires in COVID-19. Produced via immunoSEQ multiplex PCR; TCRdb's table is partial and in-frame only. This table holds under 500,000 clones, around 89% found once. Trimming removed 2 bases at V and 0 bases at J, with 11 bases between. This CDR3 is 15 amino acids long. Germline loops: CDR1 PRHDT, CDR2 FYEKMQ (reference sequence). The sequenced sample was PBMCs or T cells enriched from blood (not recorded which). The sequence was collected from a man between 25 and 39 years old who had recovered from COVID-19. The rearrangement uses TRBV13 and TRBJ2-7, with D perhaps TRBD2 (6 bases). DNA of the CDR3: TGTGCCAGCAGCTTATGGGGGGATAGCTCCTACGAGCAGTACTTC. This codes for CASSLWGDSSYEQYF.